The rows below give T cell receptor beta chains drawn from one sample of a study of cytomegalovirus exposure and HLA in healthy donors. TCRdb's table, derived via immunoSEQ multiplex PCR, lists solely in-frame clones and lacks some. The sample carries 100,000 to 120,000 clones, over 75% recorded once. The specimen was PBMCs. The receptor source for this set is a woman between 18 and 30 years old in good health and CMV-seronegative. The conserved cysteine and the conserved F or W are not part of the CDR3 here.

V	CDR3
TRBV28	ASSLTYGGSYNSPLH
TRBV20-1	SAHRNEQF
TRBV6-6	ASSNQPGLGF
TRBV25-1	ASSDRSEVTGELF
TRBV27	ASGRGREQF
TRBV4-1	ASSQPTAGGEQF
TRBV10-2	ASSRTRDRVADTQY
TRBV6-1	ASSEGGGGETQY
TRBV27	ASSAIWGTGVLGETQY
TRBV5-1	ASSLGASGTYGYT
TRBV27	ASSLVGQYEQY
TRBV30	AWIRGPSYNEQF
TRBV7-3	ASSRTSGESGELF
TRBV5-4	ASSQGQGSYNEQF
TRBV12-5	ASATGTRTVNEQF
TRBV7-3	ASSLTGGYNEQF
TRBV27	ASSPTVLNYGYT
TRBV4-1	ASSQGGASYNEQF
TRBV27	ASSSTSGGAEDTGELF
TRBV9	ASSVDVLAGAYEQF
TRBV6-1	ASSGQTYEQY
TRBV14	ASSPGTGGAYGYT
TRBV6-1	ASSERGYQETQY
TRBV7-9	ASSSAGALYNEQF
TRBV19	ASSISAAGNYGYT
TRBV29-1	SVNAGDTEAF
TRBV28	ASSLLVDTQY
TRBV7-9	ASSLEMNTEAF
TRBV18	ASSPFHQGDGYT
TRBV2	ASLRSGTGFWTDTQY
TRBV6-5	ASSFTGTGNSPLH